The 7 T cell receptor beta chains presented below share a single source sample, sequenced in a study of T cell responses to AZD1222 COVID-19 vaccine. The method was immunoSEQ multiplex PCR; TCRdb's version includes in-frame clones alone and lacks a portion of them. Here the sample spans about 150,000 clones, about 85% being singletons. This material consisted of peripheral blood, taken after recovery from COVID-19. The source of these receptors is an adult who had recovered from COVID-19.

The chain links TRBV2 to TRBJ1-2, with a tentative D call TRBD1 (5 bases). V lost 7 bases and J lost 7, with 19 bases in between. CDR1 is SNHLY, CDR2 FYNNEI, per germline. The CDR3 is made up of 14 amino acids. The CDR3 DNA is TGTGCCAGCAAACGGGACGTGAGAGTCGGTGGCTACACCTTC. This translates into CASKRDVRVGGYTF.

In this sample, this clone turned up once. The same CDR3 also results from other DNA sequences found in this sample. V gene TRBV19 combines with J gene TRBJ2-2; D possibly corresponds to TRBD2 (6 bases). V was trimmed by 5 bases and J by 3 bases, leaving 10 bases between them. CDR1 is LNHDA and CDR2 is SQIVND in the germline V gene (reference sequence). This CDR3 has 14 amino acids. CDR3 in DNA: TGTGCCAGTAGTTTTGGGGGGTACACCGGGGAGCTGTTTTTT. Amino acids: CASSFGGYTGELFF.

In DNA form, the CDR3 reads TGTGCCAGCAGTTACTCAGAGGGGTATGGCTACACCTTC. Protein: CASSYSEGYGYTF. This chain links TRBV6-2 or TRBV6-3 with TRBJ1-2, with D perhaps matching TRBD1 (5 bases). The CDR3 runs 13 residues. The V end was cut by 0 bases, the J end by 5 bases, with 7 bases between. Germline loops: CDR1 MNHEY, CDR2 SVGEGT.

This clone was detected once. The rearrangement uses TRBV5-4 and TRBJ1-1; no clear D. The CDR3 has 12 amino acids. Germline V gene sequence: CDR1 SGHNT, CDR2 YYREEE (reference sequence). V was trimmed by 4 bases and J by 3 bases, leaving 7 bases between them. CDR3 residues: CASSRRDTEAFF. In nucleotides, the CDR3 is TGTGCCAGCAGCCGGAGGGACACTGAAGCTTTCTTT. Filled out from reference TRBV5-4 and TRBJ1-1, the complete variable domain reads ETGVTQSPTHLIKTRGQQVTLRCSSQSGHNTVSWYQQALGQGPQFIFQYYREEENGRGNFPPRFSGLQFPNYSSELNVNALELDDSALYLCASSRRDTEAFFGQGTRLTVV.

V usage is TRBV28 and J usage is TRBJ2-7; 9 positions match TRBD1. Looked up from germline, CDR1 is MDHEN and CDR2 is SYDVKM. CDR3 size: 15 residues. The trim removed 3 bases at V and 3 bases at J, leaving 6 bases unmatched. The CDR3 DNA follows: TGTGCCAGCAGTTTTGCCGGGACAGGGAGCTACGAGCAGTACTTC. This sequence encodes CASSFAGTGSYEQYF. The whole variable domain, remainder taken from reference TRBV28 and TRBJ2-7, is DVKVTQSSRYLVKRTGEKVFLECVQDMDHENMFWYRQDPGLGLRLIYFSYDVKMKEKGDIPEGYSVSREKKERFSLILESASTNQTSMYLCASSFAGTGSYEQYFGPGTRLTVT.

The rearrangement joins TRBV23-1 to TRBJ1-6; TRBD1 might be the D (5 bases). TRBV23-1 is given ORF status, its function remaining uncertain. The V and J ends lost 1 base and 5 bases respectively, with 9 bases between them. The CDR3 extends over 15 amino acids. CDR3 coding DNA: TGCGCCAGCAGTCAATGGGGGGTTCATAATTCACCCCTCCACTTT. Amino acid sequence: CASSQWGVHNSPLHF.

This clone was seen once. The gene calls are TRBV7-2 and TRBJ1-2; TRBD1 matches at 8 bases. V dropped 1 base and J dropped 7; count of bases not matched to a gene: 5. Germline V CDR1 and CDR2: SGHTA, FQGNSA. The CDR3 is made up of 14 amino acids. CDR3 sequence: CASSLEGTGGGYTF. CDR3 coding DNA: TGTGCCAGCAGCTTAGAGGGGACAGGCGGTGGCTACACCTTC.